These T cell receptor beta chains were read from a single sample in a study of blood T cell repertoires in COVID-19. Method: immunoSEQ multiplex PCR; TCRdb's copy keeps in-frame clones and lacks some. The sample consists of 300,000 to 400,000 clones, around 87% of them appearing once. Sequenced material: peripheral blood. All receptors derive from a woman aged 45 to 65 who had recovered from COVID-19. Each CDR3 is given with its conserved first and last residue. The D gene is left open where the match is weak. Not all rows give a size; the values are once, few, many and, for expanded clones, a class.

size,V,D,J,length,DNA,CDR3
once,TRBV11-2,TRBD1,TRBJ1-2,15,TGTGCCAGCAGCTTAGAGACAGGGGGCAACTATGGCTACACCTTC,CASSLETGGNYGYTF
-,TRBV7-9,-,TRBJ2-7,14,TGTGCCAGCAGTCCCCCGGGGATTAGGTACGAGCAGTACTTC,CASSPPGIRYEQYF
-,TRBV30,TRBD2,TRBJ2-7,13,TGTGCCTGGAGTTGGGGCGGGAGGGTGGAGCAGTACTTC,CAWSWGGRVEQYF
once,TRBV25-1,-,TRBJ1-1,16,TGTGCCAGCAGTGAATCAGGAGGCCCTTGGAACACTGAAGCTTTCTTT,CASSESGGPWNTEAFF
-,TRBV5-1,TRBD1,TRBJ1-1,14,TGCGCCAGCAGCCCCGACAGGGTGTCCACTGAAGCTTTCTTT,CASSPDRVSTEAFF
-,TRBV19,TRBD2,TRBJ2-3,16,TGTGCCAGTAGTGTCCTCGGGCGGGAGGGTCGAGATACGCAGTATTTT,CASSVLGREGRDTQYF
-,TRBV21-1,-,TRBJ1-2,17,TGTGCCAGCAGCACGATTCAGGGTCCCAGGAGGGGCTATGGCTACACCTTC,CASSTIQGPRRGYGYTF
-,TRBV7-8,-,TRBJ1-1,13,TGTGCCAGCAGCCTCGTTGTGAACACTGAAGCTTTCTTT,CASSLVVNTEAFF
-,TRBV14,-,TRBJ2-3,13,TGTGCCAGCAGTCCTCTACGCACAGATACGCAGTATTTT,CASSPLRTDTQYF
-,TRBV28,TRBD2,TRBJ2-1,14,TGTGCCAGCAGGACAGCGGGGGCTTACAATGAGCAGTTCTTC,CASRTAGAYNEQFF
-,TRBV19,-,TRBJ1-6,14,TGTGCCGTTTCGGGAGACTCCTATAATTCACCCCTCCACTTT,CAVSGDSYNSPLHF
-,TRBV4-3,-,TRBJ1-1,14,TGCGCCAGCAGCCAAGATCGACAGGCTCCTGAAGCTTTCTTT,CASSQDRQAPEAFF
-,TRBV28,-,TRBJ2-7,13,TGTGCCAGCAGTAGTACAGACGGACTAAGTTTGTACTTC,CASSSTDGLSLYF
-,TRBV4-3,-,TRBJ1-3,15,TGCGCCAGCAGCCAAGATGGCAACTCTGGAAACACCATATATTTT,CASSQDGNSGNTIYF
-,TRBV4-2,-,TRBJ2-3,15,TGTGCCAGCAGCCAAGTTCGCGGAGGGCAAGATACGCAGTATTTT,CASSQVRGGQDTQYF
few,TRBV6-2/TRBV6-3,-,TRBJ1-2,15,TGTGCCAGCAGTTACTCGAACGGAGGATACTATGGCTACACCTTC,CASSYSNGGYYGYTF
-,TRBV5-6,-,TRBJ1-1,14,TGTGCCAGCAGCTTGGGACAATGGGAGGCTGAAGCTTTCTTT,CASSLGQWEAEAFF
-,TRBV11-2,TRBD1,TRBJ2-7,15,TGTGCCAGCAGCTTTTCAGGGGGCTCAGGAGGGGAGCAGTACTTC,CASSFSGGSGGEQYF
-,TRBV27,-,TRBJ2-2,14,TGTGCCAGCAAGAAATTAGCGAACACCGGGGAGCTGTTTTTT,CASKKLANTGELFF
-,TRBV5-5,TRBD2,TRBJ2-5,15,TGTGCCAGCAGCTTGATAGCGGGAGGGCAAGAGACCCAGTACTTC,CASSLIAGGQETQYF
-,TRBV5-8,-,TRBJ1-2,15,TGTGCCAGCAGCGGACGAACAAGGGGTGGGCGAGGCTACACCTTC,CASSGRTRGGRGYTF
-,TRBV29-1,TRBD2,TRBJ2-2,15,TGCAGCGATCCTCGGACTAGCGGGAGTAACAGGGAGCTGTTTTTT,CSDPRTSGSNRELFF
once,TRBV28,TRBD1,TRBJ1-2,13,TGTGCCAGCAGTTCGGGGACAGCCTATGGCTACACCTTC,CASSSGTAYGYTF
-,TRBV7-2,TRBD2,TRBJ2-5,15,TGTGCCAGCAGCTTATACGGGGGGATAGAAGAGACCCAGTACTTC,CASSLYGGIEETQYF
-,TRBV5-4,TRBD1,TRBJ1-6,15,TGTGCCAGCAGCCCCGGCTCCCAGGGGGTAACACCCCTCCACTTT,CASSPGSQGVTPLHF
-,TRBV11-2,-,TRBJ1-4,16,TGTGCCAGCAGCCCCCCCGGGGGAGCAACTAATGAAAAACTGTTTTTT,CASSPPGGATNEKLFF
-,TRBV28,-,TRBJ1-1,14,TGTGCCAGCAGTCCGCCACAGGGTAACACTGAAGCTTTCTTT,CASSPPQGNTEAFF